These T cell receptor beta chains were read from a single sample in a study of T cell repertoires in cytomegalovirus infection. TCRdb itself ran the reads through MiXCR, one entry per CDR3 protein. Of around 900,000 distinct CDR3 sequences in the sample, about a third are singletons; the top ten hold around an eighth. These TCRs are of unknown antigen specificity. The sample consisted of cultured CD8+ T cells from PBMCs, taken from culture after CMV antigen stimulation. These receptors came from a human donor in good health (CMV status not recorded). Some clones in this sample may be carry-over from other donors' samples. The CDR3 runs from the conserved cysteine through the conserved F or W.

J gene: TRBJ1-1
CDR3 length: 19
V gene: TRBV4-2
CDR3 protein: CASSQDLPTGGWDSAEAFF

J gene: TRBJ1-5
CDR3 length: 15
V gene: TRBV7-6
CDR3 protein: CASSPSGGWDQPQHF

J gene: TRBJ1-1
CDR3 length: 10
V gene: TRBV7-9
CDR3 protein: CAIQNTEAFF

J gene: TRBJ2-1
CDR3 length: 16
V gene: TRBV19
CDR3 protein: CASSRDRDRVRNEQFF

J gene: TRBJ1-2
CDR3 length: 15
V gene: TRBV28
CDR3 protein: CASSLKGGRVFGYTF

J gene: TRBJ2-2
CDR3 length: 15
V gene: TRBV3-1
CDR3 protein: CASSQALQGTGELFF

J gene: TRBJ2-1
CDR3 length: 16
V gene: TRBV20-1
CDR3 protein: CSFLPGLAGGPGEQFF

J gene: TRBJ2-1
CDR3 length: 17
V gene: TRBV10-3
CDR3 protein: CAISGVRDRGGSNEQFF

J gene: TRBJ2-5
CDR3 length: 14
V gene: TRBV4-1
CDR3 protein: CASSETSGEETQYF

J gene: TRBJ1-2
CDR3 length: 14
V gene: TRBV7-9
CDR3 protein: CASRQGILGYGYTF

J gene: TRBJ2-3
CDR3 length: 13
V gene: TRBV7-8
CDR3 protein: CASSLPPVGTQYF

J gene: TRBJ1-6
CDR3 length: 13
V gene: TRBV14
CDR3 protein: CATSTGGTSPLHF

J gene: TRBJ2-1
CDR3 length: 17
V gene: TRBV2
CDR3 protein: CASSVTLTGRYGNEQFF

J gene: TRBJ2-3
CDR3 length: 17
V gene: TRBV5-3
CDR3 protein: CASSLASGGAGTDTQYF

J gene: TRBJ2-1
CDR3 length: 14
V gene: TRBV7-3
CDR3 protein: CASSPNGVRNEQFF

J gene: TRBJ1-5
CDR3 length: 18
V gene: TRBV23-1
CDR3 protein: CASRNRTYTLESNQPQHF

J gene: TRBJ1-1
CDR3 length: 17
V gene: TRBV6-1
CDR3 protein: CASSRFGQGSMNTEAFF

J gene: TRBJ1-1
CDR3 length: 16
V gene: TRBV7-4
CDR3 protein: CVSSRQLGMLNTEAFF

J gene: TRBJ1-1
CDR3 length: 15
V gene: TRBV7-8
CDR3 protein: CASSLAGTGRTEAFF

J gene: TRBJ1-1
CDR3 length: 15
V gene: TRBV6-1
CDR3 protein: CASSLSQGTNTEAFF

J gene: TRBJ1-1
CDR3 length: 11
V gene: TRBV4-1
CDR3 protein: CASSHTGAAFF

J gene: TRBJ2-7
CDR3 length: 13
V gene: TRBV19
CDR3 protein: CASTTTGSGEQYF

J gene: TRBJ2-5
CDR3 length: 16
V gene: TRBV3-1
CDR3 protein: CASSQGPAGLGETQYF

J gene: TRBJ1-2
CDR3 length: 16
V gene: TRBV6-5
CDR3 protein: CASSYSLGHINYGYTF

J gene: TRBJ1-5
CDR3 length: 15
V gene: TRBV19
CDR3 protein: CASSEKRTVVQPQHF

J gene: TRBJ2-2
CDR3 length: 17
V gene: TRBV5-5
CDR3 protein: CASSPAPDRANTGELFF

J gene: TRBJ2-3
CDR3 length: 17
V gene: TRBV29-1
CDR3 protein: CSVEDSDRGRSTDTQYF

J gene: TRBJ2-3
CDR3 length: 16
V gene: TRBV7-2
CDR3 protein: CASSLARGANTDTQYF

J gene: TRBJ1-4
CDR3 length: 20
V gene: TRBV6-5
CDR3 protein: CASSQGPPGQETFPPEKLFF

J gene: TRBJ1-1
CDR3 length: 17
V gene: TRBV7-9
CDR3 protein: CASSLVGGGLRNTEAFF

J gene: TRBJ2-7
CDR3 length: 13
V gene: TRBV6-1
CDR3 protein: CATGGAATYEQYF

J gene: TRBJ2-7
CDR3 length: 11
V gene: TRBV12-3/TRBV12-4
CDR3 protein: CASQGGEEQYF

J gene: TRBJ2-1
CDR3 length: 15
V gene: TRBV6-5
CDR3 protein: CASSYYRQTNNEQFF

J gene: TRBJ2-5
CDR3 length: 12
V gene: TRBV7-9
CDR3 protein: CASSLGQETQYF

J gene: TRBJ1-2
CDR3 length: 20
V gene: TRBV19
CDR3 protein: CASSIPPGTLSGGSNYGYTF

J gene: TRBJ2-5
CDR3 length: 15
V gene: TRBV7-2
CDR3 protein: CANIPKGVKGETQYF

J gene: TRBJ2-3
CDR3 length: 15
V gene: TRBV4-3
CDR3 protein: CASSLTGSRSDTQYF

J gene: TRBJ2-3
CDR3 length: 16
V gene: TRBV24-1
CDR3 protein: CATSDPAGGRLDTQYF

J gene: TRBJ2-1
CDR3 length: 17
V gene: TRBV28
CDR3 protein: CASSLFGGGLSYNEQFF

J gene: TRBJ2-2
CDR3 length: 14
V gene: TRBV14
CDR3 protein: CASSQEGRNGELFF

J gene: TRBJ2-5
CDR3 length: 15
V gene: TRBV27
CDR3 protein: CASSRTWGIQETQYF

J gene: TRBJ2-7
CDR3 length: 14
V gene: TRBV4-1
CDR3 protein: CASSQDRSGPEQYF

J gene: TRBJ2-5
CDR3 length: 14
V gene: TRBV6-5
CDR3 protein: CASSYSLSQETQYF

J gene: TRBJ1-4
CDR3 length: 15
V gene: TRBV7-2
CDR3 protein: CASSLRDGTNEKLFF